What follows is one T cell receptor (beta chain) and its context. Germline V gene data show CDR1 as SGHAT and CDR2 as FQNNGV. The CDR3 length is 15 residues. Trimming cost V 5 bases and J 0 bases, with 11 bases left between them. This specimen comes from a study of shared clonotypes between healthy human individuals. The naive CD8 fraction comprised CD45RO-negative cells positively selected for CCR7 and excluded terminally differentiated effector memory CD45RA+ cells. TCRdb keeps only in-frame clones here, not all; method: immunoSEQ multiplex PCR. This table holds about 1.9 million clones, 93% found once.

The V and J genes are TRBV11-2 and TRBJ1-5; weak D call: TRBD1 (5 bases). The sequence was obtained from a young man in good health. Some clones in this sample may be carry-over from other donors' samples. Source material: naive CD8+ T cells from PBMCs. CDR3 sequence: CASSEGPSSNQPQHF. The CDR3 nucleotides are TGTGCCAGCAGCGAGGGACCCTCTAGCAATCAGCCCCAGCATTTT.